A single sample is the source of the 21 T cell receptor beta chains below, sequenced in a study of CD8+ T cells in alopecia areata. TCR sequencing used cDNA made by reverse transcription of extracted RNA. Assay: immunoSEQ multiplex PCR; the TCRdb copy retains only in-frame clones and omits some. Among tens of thousands of clones listed, around two thirds were seen once. Treatment in this sample: oral pan-JAK inhibitor, 5-10 mg twice daily. Sequencing was performed on CD8+ T cells sorted from blood, taken at week 24, from a patient treated with tofacitinib. These receptors originate from a human donor with alopecia areata.

The V gene is TRBV27, the J gene TRBJ1-5, with D perhaps matching TRBD1 (5 bases). Germline-derived CDR1 and CDR2 are MNHEY and SMNVEV (reference sequence). V dropped 9 bases and J dropped 2 bases, with 17 bases sitting between them. The CDR3 covers 15 residues. The CDR3 protein is CASRREGLGNQPQHF. In DNA form, the CDR3 reads TGTGCCAGTAGAAGGGAGGGGTTGGGCAATCAGCCCCAGCATTTT.

V is TRBV7-8 and J is TRBJ2-1, with TRBD2 matching 12 bases. The germline V gene encodes CDR1 SGHVS and CDR2 FQNEAQ. The CDR3 loop spans 16 amino acids. The J segment lost 7 bases and the V segment lost 1 base, leaving 5 bases of the junction unmatched. The CDR3 reads CASSLGFLAGGNEQFF. Written as DNA, the CDR3 is TGTGCCAGCAGCTTAGGTTTTCTAGCGGGAGGGAATGAGCAGTTCTTC.

This clone was detected a few times. The chain links TRBV29-1 to TRBJ2-3, with a tentative D call TRBD1 (5 bases). The CDR3 extends over 14 amino acids. The germline V and J ends were trimmed by 1 base and 4 bases, with 12 bases remaining between them. Germline values: CDR1 SQVTM, CDR2 ANQGSEA. The DNA of the CDR3 is TGCAGCGTTGAAGGACAGAATGAACCAGATACGCAGTATTTT. Amino acid sequence: CSVEGQNEPDTQYF.

This clone was observed a few times. The V gene is TRBV7-9, the J gene TRBJ2-7; 10 bases are shared with TRBD2. The CDR3 covers 16 residues. Trimming at V came to 5 bases and at J to 4 bases, leaving 11 bases not matched to a gene. Germline CDR1 is SEHNR and CDR2 is FQNEAQ (reference sequence). The CDR3 region is CASSESGREIKYEQYF. For the CDR3, the DNA is TGTGCCAGCAGCGAAAGCGGGAGGGAAATAAAGTACGAGCAGTACTTC.

The chain carries TRBV25-1 and TRBJ1-1; D is possibly TRBD1 (5 bases). Per germline, CDR1 MGHDK and CDR2 SYGVNS. The CDR3 consists of 12 residues. V was shortened by 3 bases and J by 5 bases, with 7 bases between the two germline ends. In DNA, the CDR3 is TGTGCCAGCAGTGATTCAGGGACTGAAGCTTTCTTT. Translating gives CASSDSGTEAFF. Drawing the rest from reference TRBV25-1 and TRBJ1-1, the complete variable domain is EADIYQTPRYLVIGTGKKITLECSQTMGHDKMYWYQQDPGMELHLIHYSYGVNSTEKGDLSSESTVSRIRTEHFPLTLESARPSHTSQYLCASSDSGTEAFFGQGTRLTVV.

The rearrangement joins TRBV6-1 to TRBJ2-5, with D perhaps matching TRBD2 (7 bases). Between the trimmed V and J ends, which lost 4 bases and 1 base, there was a span of 13 bases. CDR3 length equals 15 residues. In germline, CDR1 is MNHNS, CDR2 SASEGT. The CDR3 bases are TGTGCCAGCAGTGCCTGGGCGGGGGCCCAAGAGACCCAGTACTTC. Amino acid sequence: CASSAWAGAQETQYF.

CDR3 in amino acids: CASSGERAYEQYF. CDR3 DNA sequence: TGTGCCAGCTCCGGGGAGCGGGCCTACGAGCAGTACTTC. The gene calls are TRBV18 and TRBJ2-7, with D possibly matching TRBD2 (6 bases). CDR3 size: 13 residues. Per germline, CDR1 KGHSH and CDR2 LQKENI. Trimming shortened V by 6 bases and J by 2 bases, and 11 bases separated the two germline ends.

The gene calls are TRBV25-1 and TRBJ1-2; TRBD1 is a possible D gene (6 bases). Trimming removed 0 bases at V and 0 bases at J, with 8 bases between. CDR1 is MGHDK, CDR2 SYGVNS, per germline. The CDR3 spans 15 residues. The CDR3 spells CASSEYRGANYGYTF. The DNA of the CDR3 is TGTGCCAGCAGTGAATACAGGGGAGCTAACTATGGCTACACCTTC.

The rearrangement uses TRBV5-4 and TRBJ2-7; a possible D gene is TRBD2 (5 bases). CDR1 and CDR2 from the germline V gene are SGHNT and YYREEE (reference sequence). V shed 1 base and J shed 6 bases, with 11 bases lying between them. The CDR3 has 13 residues. The chain's CDR3 is CASSLLLGSEQYF. For the CDR3, the DNA is TGTGCCAGCAGCTTGTTACTAGGCTCCGAGCAGTACTTC.

Details on this clone: The sample carries other DNA sequences with the same CDR3. The chain combines TRBV7-9 with TRBJ2-2; 7 bases fit TRBD1. Germline V gene data show CDR1 as SEHNR and CDR2 as FQNEAQ (reference sequence). The CDR3 runs to 16 residues. The V gene end was trimmed by 5 bases and the J gene end by 2 bases; junction bases not matched to a gene: 8. CDR3 DNA: TGTGCCAGCAGCCCACCTGACAGGGCAAACACCGGGGAGCTGTTTTTT. Its protein is CASSPPDRANTGELFF.

This chain joins TRBV13 and TRBJ2-7; a possible D gene is TRBD1 (5 bases). V was cut by 3 bases and J by 4 bases, with 10 bases left in between. CDR1 is PRHDT, CDR2 FYEKMQ, per germline (reference sequence). The CDR3 loop spans 13 amino acids. This CDR3 reads CASSFGQSYEQYF. CDR3 DNA sequence: TGTGCCAGCAGCTTCGGACAATCTTACGAGCAGTACTTC.

The chain combines TRBV7-9 with TRBJ1-5; the match to TRBD1 covers 11 bases. This CDR3 comprises 16 residues. V was pared by 4 bases and J by 7 bases, with 9 bases of the junction left unmatched. Germline V gene sequence: CDR1 SEHNR, CDR2 FQNEAQ (reference sequence). The CDR3 nucleotides are TGTGCCAGCAGCTCTTCGGACAGGGGGCATATCCAGCCCCAGCATTTT. Translating gives CASSSSDRGHIQPQHF.

This chain joins TRBV5-1 and TRBJ2-7, with D perhaps matching TRBD1 (6 bases). The V end lost 3 bases, the J end lost 3 bases, and 19 bases lay between the germline ends. The CDR3 runs to 16 residues. Germline V gives CDR1 SGHRS, CDR2 YFSETQ. The CDR3 sequence is CASSSPQGTDDYEQYF. The CDR3 nucleotides read TGCGCCAGCAGCTCCCCTCAGGGGACCGACGACTACGAGCAGTACTTC.

The V gene is TRBV5-1, the J gene TRBJ1-1; D perhaps matches TRBD1 (5 bases). This CDR3 is built from 12 residues. The V end was cut by 0 bases, the J end by 7 bases, with 7 bases between. Germline CDR1 SGHRS, CDR2 YFSETQ. The CDR3: CASSLAGGEAFF. The CDR3 nucleotides read TGCGCCAGCAGCTTGGCCGGGGGTGAAGCTTTCTTT.

The genes are TRBV11-2 and TRBJ2-1; D possibly uses TRBD1 or TRBD2 (6 bases each). CDR1 SGHAT and CDR2 FQNNGV come from the germline V gene. The CDR3 sequence is 16 residues long. Trimming left V 2 bases short and J 8 bases short, with 19 bases between. The CDR3 protein is CASSLFGGAGVHEQFF. In DNA, the CDR3 is TGTGCCAGCAGCTTATTCGGCGGGGCAGGGGTACATGAGCAGTTCTTC.

The rearrangement links TRBV27 to TRBJ1-5; D possibly corresponds to TRBD1 (6 bases). Germline CDR1 MNHEY, CDR2 SMNVEV (reference sequence). Between the trimmed V and J ends, which lost 0 bases and 0 bases, there was a span of 15 bases. This CDR3 is built from 18 residues. As DNA, the CDR3 is TGTGCCAGCAGTTTATCTTGGGGACAATCCTATAGCAATCAGCCCCAGCATTTT. It is translated as CASSLSWGQSYSNQPQHF.

There are a few counts of this clone. This chain joins TRBV7-9 and TRBJ2-7; 9 bases map to TRBD1. Germline V gene sequence: CDR1 SEHNR, CDR2 FQNEAQ (reference sequence). The CDR3 sequence is 18 residues long. V trimming: 0 bases; J trimming: 0 bases; junction bases outside the gene matches: 9. The CDR3 sequence: CASSLALLGTGTSYEQYF. DNA of the CDR3: TGTGCCAGCAGCTTAGCGCTTTTGGGGACAGGGACCTCCTACGAGCAGTACTTC.

The chain uses TRBV7-9 and TRBJ2-1; D uncertain. Per the germline V gene, CDR1 is SEHNR and CDR2 is FQNEAQ (reference sequence). The CDR3 loop spans 12 amino acids. The V end was cut by 5 bases, the J end by 7 bases, with 9 bases between. The CDR3, as DNA: TGTGCCAGCAGCCGAGACATTAATGAGCAGTTCTTC. Translated: CASSRDINEQFF.

CDR3 residues: CASSRTALSGANVLTF. The CDR3 DNA reads TGCGCCAGCAGCCGGACAGCCCTCTCTGGGGCCAACGTCCTGACTTTC. The chain links TRBV4-3 to TRBJ2-6, with D perhaps TRBD1 (6 bases). The CDR3 runs 16 residues. Germline V gives CDR1 LGHNA, CDR2 YSLEER. V gave up 4 bases and J gave up 0 bases, with 10 bases separating them.

The table lists this clone with a count of one. This chain's CDR3 is CASSTGMSGYEQYF. The CDR3 coding sequence is TGTGCCAGCAGTACAGGGATGAGTGGCTACGAGCAGTACTTC. The chain has TRBV27 and TRBJ2-7, with D possibly TRBD1 on 6 matching bases. CDR3 length equals 14 residues. Between the trimmed V and J ends, which lost 5 bases and 3 bases, there was a span of 14 bases. The germline gives CDR1 MNHEY, CDR2 SMNVEV (reference sequence).

The chain is built from TRBV6-1 and TRBJ2-7; TRBD2 agrees at 14 bases. This CDR3 comprises 17 residues. Germline CDR1 and CDR2: MNHNS and SASEGT. After removal of 2 bases from V and 0 bases from J, the junction contained 3 bases not matched to a gene. The CDR3 sequence: CASSEWGTSGGSYEQYF. In nucleotides, the CDR3 is TGTGCCAGCAGTGAATGGGGGACTAGCGGGGGCTCCTACGAGCAGTACTTC.